Presented here are 25 T cell receptor beta chains from one specimen sequenced in a study of blood T cell repertoires in COVID-19. Sequencing used immunoSEQ multiplex PCR; TCRdb keeps in-frame clones, though not all of them. The table records about 130,000 clones, 88% of them present only once. The sequenced sample was peripheral blood. The receptors shown here come from a man aged 50 or older with acute or convalescent COVID-19.

In DNA form, the CDR3 reads TGTGCCTGGGGCCGGATAGGACAGAAGTATGGCTACACCTTC. Encoded protein: CAWGRIGQKYGYTF. The chain is built from TRBV30 and TRBJ1-2; D may be TRBD1 (6 bases). CDR1 GTSNPN and CDR2 SVGIG come from the germline V gene (reference sequence). The CDR3 covers 14 residues. V was trimmed by 5 bases and J by 5 bases, leaving 18 bases between them.

The CDR3 protein is CATSTLPGAGNTIYF. The CDR3 nucleotides are TGTGCCACCTCGACACTTCCCGGGGCTGGAAACACCATATATTTT. The chain joins TRBV5-5 to TRBJ1-3; D is undetermined. This CDR3 has 15 residues. V was trimmed by 9 bases and J by 2 bases, leaving 18 bases between them. CDR1 and CDR2 from the germline V gene are SGHKS and YYEKEE (reference sequence).

This clone appeared a few times. The chain employs TRBV28 and TRBJ2-7; TRBD2 matches at 10 bases. CDR1 is MDHEN and CDR2 is SYDVKM in the germline V gene. CDR3 length: 14 residues. V lost 7 bases, J lost 0 bases, and 3 bases stayed unmatched. The CDR3 sequence is CASIPSGSSYEQYF. The CDR3 DNA sequence: TGTGCCAGCATCCCTAGCGGGAGCTCCTACGAGCAGTACTTC.

The chain links TRBV28 to TRBJ1-1, with D possibly being TRBD1 (6 bases). In germline, CDR1 is MDHEN, CDR2 SYDVKM. The CDR3 loop spans 13 amino acids. Trimming stripped 4 bases from V and 0 bases from J, with 6 bases between. As DNA, the CDR3 is TGTGCCAGCAGTTGGGACATGAACACTGAAGCTTTCTTT. Residues: CASSWDMNTEAFF.

The chain carries TRBV5-1 and TRBJ2-2; D possibly corresponds to TRBD1 (6 bases). The CDR3 loop spans 16 amino acids. Trimming took 4 bases from V and 4 from J, leaving 17 bases between them. CDR1 is SGHRS, CDR2 YFSETQ, per germline. Here the CDR3 DNA reads TGCGCCAGCAGCCAAGTAACAGGGTGGGTCACCGGGGAGCTGTTTTTT. This sequence encodes CASSQVTGWVTGELFF. Filled out from reference TRBV5-1 and TRBJ2-2, the complete variable domain reads KAGVTQTPRYLIKTRGQQVTLSCSPISGHRSVSWYQQTPGQGLQFLFEYFSETQRNKGNFPGRFSGRQFSNSRSEMNVSTLELGDSALYLCASSQVTGWVTGELFFGEGSRLTVL.

The V and J genes are TRBV2 and TRBJ1-5, with unresolved D. CDR3 length: 14 residues. The V end was cut by 6 bases, the J end by 3 bases, with 12 bases between. Germline V gene lookup returns CDR1 SNHLY and CDR2 FYNNEI. This CDR3 is CASSVWQSNQPQHF. The DNA for the CDR3 is TGTGCCAGCAGCGTTTGGCAGTCCAATCAGCCCCAGCATTTT.

This clone was detected only once. The chain employs TRBV15 and TRBJ1-3; possible D gene TRBD1, 5 bases. Germline loops: CDR1 LNHNV, CDR2 YYDKDF (reference sequence). There are 14 residues in the CDR3. With 1 base removed from V and 16 bases from J, the gap between germline ends came to 20 bases. The CDR3 here is CATSRVTTGANVYF. Written as DNA, the CDR3 is TGTGCCACCAGCAGAGTTACTACAGGAGCTAACGTGTATTTT.

This clone was seen more than once but under ten times. The chain uses TRBV5-5 and TRBJ2-2; tentative D call: TRBD1 (5 bases). Trimming stripped 2 bases from V and 5 bases from J, with 13 bases between. Germline lookup yields CDR1 SGHKS and CDR2 YYEKEE (reference sequence). CDR3 length: 15 residues. Written as DNA, the CDR3 is TGTGCCAGCAGCTTAGGTGTCCAGGGAACCGGGGAGCTGTTTTTT. It encodes CASSLGVQGTGELFF.

This clone was counted once. This chain uses TRBV7-9 with TRBJ2-5; possibly TRBD2 for D (5 bases). The CDR3 loop spans 14 amino acids. Germline CDR1 reads SEHNR; CDR2 reads FQNEAQ (reference sequence). The V end was cut by 10 bases, the J end by 4 bases, with 19 bases between. CDR3 DNA sequence: TGTGCCACCCGACCGGCCGGAGGATTAGAGACCCAGTACTTC. This encodes CATRPAGGLETQYF.

The CDR3 loop reads CASTGTPYQPQHF. The CDR3 coding sequence is TGTGCCAGCACCGGGACACCTTATCAGCCCCAGCATTTT. The chain employs TRBV6-5 and TRBJ1-5; tentative D call: TRBD1 (6 bases). The length of the CDR3 is 13 residues. The V gene lost 7 bases and the J gene lost 5 bases, with 12 bases spanning the gap. CDR1 is MNHEY and CDR2 is SVGAGI in the germline V gene.

This clone was observed a single time. This rearrangement joins TRBV4-2 to TRBJ2-1, with TRBD2 matching over 12 bases. The CDR3 length is 14 residues. Germline-derived CDR1 and CDR2 are LGHNA and YNFKEQ. Losses at the gene ends were 4 bases for V and 8 bases for J; bases not matched to a gene: 3. Written as DNA, the CDR3 is TGTGCCAGCAGCCCTGGACTAGCGGGATATGAGCAGTTCTTC. Amino acids: CASSPGLAGYEQFF.

J is TRBJ2-2 and V is TRBV19, with D perhaps TRBD2 (6 bases). V was shortened by 3 bases and J by 7 bases, with 12 bases between the two germline ends. The CDR3 consists of 14 residues. Per germline, CDR1 LNHDA and CDR2 SQIVND (reference sequence). The DNA for the CDR3 is TGTGCCAGTAGTATCGGGACTCGGGGCGGGGAGCTGTTTTTT. Encoded protein: CASSIGTRGGELFF.

The genes are TRBV27 and TRBJ1-3, with a tentative D call TRBD1 (5 bases). The CDR3 is made up of 16 amino acids. CDR1 is MNHEY and CDR2 is SMNVEV in the germline V gene (reference sequence). Trimming cost V 2 bases and J 4 bases, with 15 bases left between them. Here the CDR3 reads CASSLRGGTFGNTIYF. The CDR3 DNA sequence: TGTGCCAGCAGTTTACGCGGGGGAACGTTCGGAAACACCATATATTTT.

This chain connects TRBV7-3 to TRBJ2-1, with 9 bases lining up with TRBD1. CDR1 and CDR2 from the germline V gene are SGHTA and FQGTGA. CDR3 length: 16 residues. V lost 5 bases, J lost 0 bases, and 5 bases stayed unmatched. The CDR3: CASSTQGANSYNEQFF. CDR3 nucleotide sequence: TGTGCCAGCAGCACACAGGGGGCGAACTCCTACAATGAGCAGTTCTTC.

This clone has a handful of counts. The J gene is TRBJ2-5, the V gene TRBV3-1 (or the pseudogene TRBV3-2); TRBD2 aligns across 8 bases. The CDR3 length is 15 residues. Germline CDR1 and CDR2: LGHDT and YNNKEL (reference sequence). V gave up 2 bases and J gave up 2 bases; unmatched junction bases: 4. CDR3 protein: CASSQRLAPQETQYF. The CDR3 DNA reads as TGTGCCAGCAGCCAACGACTAGCGCCTCAAGAGACCCAGTACTTC.

The J gene is TRBJ2-2, the V gene TRBV6-5; D is possibly TRBD1 (5 bases). Germline V gives CDR1 MNHEY, CDR2 SVGAGI. V lost 2 bases and J lost 6, with 13 bases in between. This CDR3 has 15 amino acids. The DNA for the CDR3 is TGTGCCAGCAGTTACAAGGACATAAACGCCGGGGAGCTGTTTTTT. Translation: CASSYKDINAGELFF.

The V call is TRBV10-1, the J call TRBJ2-2; D gene unclear. Germline CDR1 reads WNHNN; CDR2 reads SYGVQD (reference sequence). The length of the CDR3 is 13 residues. V lost 8 bases and J lost 6, with 13 bases in between. The CDR3 region has the DNA TGCGCCAGCGCTCCGACTGTTTCCGGGGAGCTGTTTTTT. Translation gives CASAPTVSGELFF.

The V and J genes are TRBV24-1 and TRBJ2-5; perhaps TRBD1 as D (5 bases). Trimming removed 3 bases from V and 3 bases from J, with 13 bases in between. Germline V gives CDR1 KGHDR, CDR2 SFDVKD. The CDR3 extends over 15 amino acids. Here the CDR3 DNA reads TGTGCCACCAGTGATCAGACGGACAAAAAAGAGACCCAGTACTTC. It is translated as CATSDQTDKKETQYF.

The chain employs TRBV19 and TRBJ2-7, with 11 bases aligning to TRBD1. This CDR3 has 15 residues. V dropped 10 bases and J dropped 6; count of bases not matched to a gene: 14. Germline V CDR1 and CDR2: LNHDA, SQIVND (reference sequence). CDR3 sequence (DNA): TGTGCCACCCGTACGGGGACAGGGGGTTATGCCGAGCAGTACTTC. This translates into CATRTGTGGYAEQYF.

CDR3 region: CASSRQGRYTEAFF. The CDR3 DNA follows: TGTGCCAGCAGTCGACAGGGGAGGTACACTGAAGCTTTCTTT. This chain uses TRBV2 with TRBJ1-1, with 8 bases lining up with TRBD1. The CDR3 sequence is 14 residues long. Germline-derived CDR1 and CDR2 are SNHLY and FYNNEI. The V gene end was trimmed by 5 bases and the J gene end by 3 bases; junction bases not matched to a gene: 5.

This chain connects TRBV5-1 to TRBJ2-2, with 12 bases identical to TRBD2. Germline values: CDR1 SGHRS, CDR2 YFSETQ. Unmatched junction bases numbered 6, after V lost 4 bases and J lost 5 bases. The CDR3 is 16 residues long. The CDR3 DNA follows: TGCGCCAGCAGCCCGAGACTAGCGGGAGTAACCGGGGAGCTGTTTTTT. As protein: CASSPRLAGVTGELFF.

This clone occurred once. The rearrangement joins TRBV5-1 to TRBJ1-5; D not resolved. Germline loops: CDR1 SGHRS, CDR2 YFSETQ. Trimming removed 0 bases from V and 4 bases from J, with 11 bases in between. The CDR3 length is 15 residues. CDR3 bases: TGCGCCAGCAGCTTGGATCCTAGCGCGAATCAGCCCCAGCATTTT. It specifies CASSLDPSANQPQHF.

About this clone itself: Other DNA sequences in this sample translate to the same CDR3. The chain couples TRBV7-9 to TRBJ2-7, with D possibly being TRBD2 (6 bases). The CDR3 runs to 13 residues. Trimming removed 5 bases from V and 3 bases from J, with 11 bases in between. Germline V gene lookup returns CDR1 SEHNR and CDR2 FQNEAQ (reference sequence). The CDR3 DNA reads as TGTGCCAGCAGCCTGGGGGGTCTCTACGAGCAGTACTTC. The encoded protein is CASSLGGLYEQYF.

This chain joins TRBV19 and TRBJ1-1; D unclear. V lost 3 bases to trimming and J lost 5 bases, with 10 bases between them. CDR1 is LNHDA and CDR2 is SQIVND in the germline V gene (reference sequence). This CDR3 region has 13 residues. As DNA, the CDR3 is TGTGCCAGTAGTATGCGGGGTCGGACTGAAGCTTTCTTT. Its translation is CASSMRGRTEAFF.

This chain connects TRBV3-1 (or the pseudogene TRBV3-2) to TRBJ2-7; 9 bases match TRBD2. Looked up from germline, CDR1 is LGHDT and CDR2 is YNNKEL (reference sequence). The CDR3 loop spans 15 amino acids. V gave up 1 base and J gave up 6 bases; unmatched junction bases: 7. As DNA, the CDR3 is TGTGCCAGCAGCCAAGGGGGCGGGAGGGCCGCCGAGCAGTACTTC. Translating it yields CASSQGGGRAAEQYF.